Below are 28 T cell receptor beta chains sequenced from a single sample in a study of blood T cell repertoires in COVID-19 (dated by TCRdb to the early 2020s). The library was prepared using the immunoSEQ multiplex PCR assay. The table was pulled from immuneACCESS by TCRdb, which kept in-frame rearrangements only. Such tables lose some clones; where checked, under half of the loss comes from unresolved V genes, and the rest has no known cause. This sample comprises some 100,000 clones, roughly 92% of them detected only once. The ten largest clones represent around 5.4% of the sample. The sample was peripheral blood. The receptors derive from a man aged 70 or older with acute or convalescent COVID-19.

This clone was picked up one time. The J gene is TRBJ1-4, the V gene TRBV30; a weak D match, TRBD1 (5 bases). V shed 0 bases and J shed 5 bases, with 13 bases lying between them. The germline V gene encodes CDR1 GTSNPN and CDR2 SVGIG (reference sequence). This CDR3 comprises 15 residues. The CDR3 spells CAWSVRGTGNEKLFF. DNA of the CDR3: TGTGCCTGGAGTGTACGAGGGACTGGAAATGAAAAACTGTTTTTT.

The chain carries TRBV20-1 and TRBJ1-2; D remains unclear. Per the germline V gene, CDR1 is DFQATT and CDR2 is SNEGSKA (reference sequence). V shed 6 bases and J shed 2 bases, with 7 bases lying between them. The CDR3 runs to 11 residues. The CDR3 DNA reads TGCAGTGCGCCGACAAACTATGGCTACACCTTC. It yields the protein CSAPTNYGYTF.

The chain combines TRBV21-1 with TRBJ1-5; the D call of TRBD1 is as the table states it, not checked on the DNA. TRBV21-1 corresponds to a pseudogene. This CDR3 contains 14 residues. The chain's CDR3 is CASSREQGKEPQHF. CDR3 DNA sequence: TGTGCCAGCAGCAGGGAACAGGGTAAGGAGCCCCAGCATTTT.

Only one count was recorded for this clone. This chain uses TRBV14 with TRBJ2-5, with a tentative D call TRBD2 (6 bases). Germline V CDR1 and CDR2: SGHDN, FVKESK. V was trimmed by 0 bases and J by 5 bases, leaving 13 bases between them. The CDR3 has 15 amino acids. CDR3 protein: CASSQEPGEWETQYF. The CDR3 nucleotides are TGTGCCAGCAGCCAAGAGCCGGGAGAGTGGGAGACCCAGTACTTC.

V gene TRBV5-4 combines with J gene TRBJ1-6; D perhaps matches TRBD1 (6 bases). The V end was cut by 4 bases, the J end by 7 bases, with 15 bases between. Germline V gives CDR1 SGHNT, CDR2 YYREEE (reference sequence). The CDR3 runs 15 residues. CDR3 residues: CASSPIDRPNSPLHF. In DNA form, the CDR3 reads TGTGCCAGCAGCCCTATTGACAGGCCCAATTCACCCCTCCACTTT.

This clone was counted between two and nine times. The chain joins TRBV11-3 to TRBJ2-7, with 9 bases matching TRBD2. J lost 6 bases, V lost 4 bases, and 4 bases had no gene match. From germline, CDR1 is SGHNT and CDR2 YENEEA. CDR3 length equals 13 residues. DNA of the CDR3: TGTGCCAGCAGCTCGAGCGGGGGGCTCGAGCAGTACTTC. Translation: CASSSSGGLEQYF.

This clone was seen only once. The chain uses TRBV6-6 and TRBJ1-1; D not certain. The CDR3 contains 14 residues. Germline V lookup: CDR1 MNHNY, CDR2 SVGAGI (reference sequence). V lost 2 bases to trimming and J lost 3 bases, with 10 bases between them. CDR3 protein: CASSYAQPYTEAFF. The CDR3 DNA follows: TGTGCCAGCAGTTACGCACAGCCGTACACTGAAGCTTTCTTT.

The chain carries TRBV2 and TRBJ2-5, with D possibly matching TRBD2 (5 bases). V was clipped by 2 bases and J by 13 bases, with 17 bases between them. Germline V gene sequence: CDR1 SNHLY, CDR2 FYNNEI. The CDR3 is 13 amino acids. The CDR3 DNA follows: TGTGCCAGCAGTGAAAACCCCGAGGGCCCGAGGTACTTC. Its translation: CASSENPEGPRYF.

The chain combines TRBV3-1 (or the pseudogene TRBV3-2) with TRBJ1-1; D possibly corresponds to TRBD1 (5 bases). Per the germline V gene, CDR1 is LGHDT and CDR2 is YNNKEL (reference sequence). The CDR3 sequence is 14 residues long. With 0 bases removed from V and 10 bases from J, the gap between germline ends came to 15 bases. CDR3 amino acids: CASSQEVPHGGAFF. CDR3 sequence (DNA): TGTGCCAGCAGCCAAGAGGTCCCACACGGGGGAGCTTTCTTT.

This chain joins TRBV11-2 and TRBJ1-5, with TRBD1 matching over 11 bases. With V trimmed by 5 bases and J by 5 bases, 2 bases remained unmatched. Germline V gene sequence: CDR1 SGHAT, CDR2 FQNNGV. The CDR3 length is 14 residues. The CDR3 spells CASSRTGGDQPQHF. CDR3 nucleotide sequence: TGTGCCAGCAGCCGGACAGGGGGCGATCAGCCCCAGCATTTT.

The genes are TRBV24-1 and TRBJ2-3; D perhaps matches TRBD2 (5 bases). Germline assignment: CDR1 KGHDR and CDR2 SFDVKD. The CDR3 totals 16 residues. Deletions cut 2 bases from V and 2 bases from J, with 13 bases between. The CDR3 nucleotides read TGTGCCACCAGTGATTCGGGTAGCGCCATCACAGATACGCAGTATTTT. Translation gives CATSDSGSAITDTQYF.

The chain combines TRBV18 with TRBJ1-2; TRBD1 agrees at 8 bases. The CDR3 has 15 residues. Losses at the gene ends were 6 bases for V and 3 bases for J; bases not matched to a gene: 9. Per germline, CDR1 KGHSH and CDR2 LQKENI. Written as DNA, the CDR3 is TGTGCCAGCTCCCGCGCGACAGGGGACGACTATGGCTACACCTTC. Its translation: CASSRATGDDYGYTF.

This clone was counted once. J is TRBJ1-1 and V is TRBV10-3; D ambiguous. CDR1 is ENHRY, CDR2 SYGVKD, per germline. The CDR3 has 13 residues. V was cut by 4 bases and J by 2 bases, with 8 bases left in between. The CDR3 DNA reads as TGTGCCATCAGTGGGCAGATTAACACTGAAGCTTTCTTT. This sequence encodes CAISGQINTEAFF.

J is TRBJ2-7 and V is TRBV6-2 or TRBV6-3; D is unresolved. From germline, CDR1 is MNHEY and CDR2 SVGEGT. This CDR3 region has 12 residues. Trimming removed 0 bases from V and 4 bases from J, with 4 bases in between. The CDR3: CASSYSQYEQYF. The CDR3 region has the DNA TGTGCCAGCAGTTACTCACAGTACGAGCAGTACTTC.

The chain employs TRBV13 and TRBJ1-2, with 8 bases matching TRBD1. This CDR3 contains 15 residues. Germline V gene sequence: CDR1 PRHDT, CDR2 FYEKMQ (reference sequence). V dropped 0 bases and J dropped 4; count of bases not matched to a gene: 4. The DNA of the CDR3 is TGTGCCAGCAGCTTAGGTGGACAGGGCCCCTATGGCTACACCTTC. This gives the protein CASSLGGQGPYGYTF.

J is TRBJ2-5 and V is TRBV11-2; 7 bases map to TRBD1. Germline CDR1 is SGHAT and CDR2 is FQNNGV. The CDR3 runs to 15 residues. Germline trimming cut 4 bases from V and 5 bases from J; bases unmatched to any gene: 10. CDR3 nucleotide sequence: TGTGCCAGCAGCTACACGACAGGGCCGGCGGAGACCCAGTACTTC. It yields the protein CASSYTTGPAETQYF.

The chain carries TRBV5-6 and TRBJ1-2, with D perhaps TRBD1 (6 bases). This CDR3 comprises 17 residues. V lost 3 bases and J lost 8, with 26 bases in between. Germline V gene sequence: CDR1 SGHDT, CDR2 YYEEEE. CDR3 DNA sequence: TGTGCCAGCAGCTCCCTTAGGGGGGGCGGACCTATGTGGGGCTACACCTTC. As protein: CASSSLRGGGPMWGYTF.

This clone was counted a single time. The V gene is TRBV18, the J gene TRBJ2-1; 9 bases align to TRBD2. This CDR3 spans 13 amino acids. Germline CDR1 is KGHSH and CDR2 is LQKENI. V lost 3 bases and J lost 9; bases outside the gene matches: 3. The CDR3 spells CASSPGTSSEQFF. The CDR3, as DNA: TGTGCCAGCTCACCCGGGACTAGCAGTGAGCAGTTCTTC.

The chain recombines TRBV4-3 with TRBJ1-2; 10 positions match TRBD1. The V segment lost 5 bases and the J segment 7 bases; nucleotides outside the gene matches: 10. Germline assignment: CDR1 LGHNA and CDR2 YSLEER. CDR3 length: 15 amino acids. CDR3 region: CASSTQGQGIGGYTF. Written as DNA, the CDR3 is TGCGCCAGCAGCACTCAGGGACAGGGGATCGGTGGCTACACCTTC.

The V and J genes are TRBV6-5 and TRBJ2-4; tentatively, D is TRBD2 (5 bases). Germline assignment: CDR1 MNHEY and CDR2 SVGAGI. With 5 bases removed from V and 0 bases from J, the gap between germline ends came to 8 bases. The CDR3 covers 14 residues. Here the CDR3 reads CASSRTQAKNIQYF. CDR3 DNA sequence: TGTGCCAGCAGTCGGACTCAAGCCAAAAACATTCAGTACTTC.

This sequence joins TRBV19 and TRBJ1-4; D not certain. Trimming pared 10 bases from V and 5 bases from J, leaving 14 bases between. There are 13 residues in the CDR3. CDR1 and CDR2 from the germline V gene are LNHDA and SQIVND (reference sequence). The CDR3: CANPRPRNEKLFF. In DNA, the CDR3 is TGTGCCAACCCGCGACCGCGGAATGAAAAACTGTTTTTT.

This chain connects TRBV7-9 to TRBJ1-3, with D perhaps matching TRBD1 (6 bases). This CDR3 region has 16 residues. Germline V lookup: CDR1 SEHNR, CDR2 FQNEAQ (reference sequence). Trimming took off 4 bases at V and 0 bases at J, with 13 bases between the two ends. In DNA, the CDR3 is TGTGCCAGCAGCTACCCTCAGGGGCCCTCTGGAAACACCATATATTTT. It encodes CASSYPQGPSGNTIYF.

This rearrangement joins TRBV10-3 to TRBJ2-1; D unclear. The CDR3 spans 12 residues. Trimming shortened V by 2 bases and J by 5 bases, and 4 bases separated the two germline ends. Germline V gene data show CDR1 as ENHRY and CDR2 as SYGVKD. CDR3 DNA sequence: TGTGCCATCAGTGAGCACAACAATGAGCAGTTCTTC. Residues: CAISEHNNEQFF.

This clone appeared once. The chain joins TRBV19 to TRBJ2-5, with D perhaps matching TRBD2 (6 bases). Trimming shortened V by 4 bases and J by 4 bases, and 13 bases separated the two germline ends. Germline V gene data show CDR1 as LNHDA and CDR2 as SQIVND (reference sequence). The CDR3 runs to 14 residues. This chain's CDR3 is CASSRDWNRETQYF. CDR3 sequence (DNA): TGTGCCAGTAGTAGGGACTGGAACCGAGAGACCCAGTACTTC.

J is TRBJ2-7 and V is TRBV5-1; TRBD1 is a possible D gene (5 bases). Trimming cost V 5 bases and J 5 bases, with 14 bases left between them. Germline CDR1 is SGHRS and CDR2 is YFSETQ. The CDR3 consists of 13 residues. CDR3 nucleotide sequence: TGCGCCAGCAGGGGGCAAAAACCCCACGAGCAGTACTTC. Translating it yields CASRGQKPHEQYF.

This sequence joins TRBV7-3 and TRBJ2-5; D unclear. The CDR3 spans 16 residues. Between the trimmed V and J ends, which lost 1 base and 5 bases, there was a span of 17 bases. The germline V gene encodes CDR1 SGHTA and CDR2 FQGTGA. The CDR3 sequence: CASSLKGTTGLETQYF. The CDR3 nucleotides read TGTGCCAGCAGCTTAAAAGGTACCACGGGTCTCGAGACCCAGTACTTC.

The rearrangement uses TRBV11-1 and TRBJ2-7; 11 nucleotides agree with TRBD1. In germline, CDR1 is SGHAT, CDR2 FQDESV (reference sequence). Germline trimming cut 4 bases from V and 3 bases from J; bases unmatched to any gene: 2. The CDR3 length is 14 residues. The CDR3 DNA is TGTGCCAGCAGCTGGGGACAGGGGGACTACGAGCAGTACTTC. This sequence encodes CASSWGQGDYEQYF.

V gene TRBV11-2 combines with J gene TRBJ1-1; D gene ambiguous. Germline V CDR1 and CDR2: SGHAT, FQNNGV. The germline V and J ends were trimmed by 1 base and 1 base, with 10 bases remaining between them. The CDR3 contains 15 residues. The DNA for the CDR3 is TGTGCCAGCAGCTTAGTATTACTCGGGAACACTGAAGCTTTCTTT. Translation gives CASSLVLLGNTEAFF.